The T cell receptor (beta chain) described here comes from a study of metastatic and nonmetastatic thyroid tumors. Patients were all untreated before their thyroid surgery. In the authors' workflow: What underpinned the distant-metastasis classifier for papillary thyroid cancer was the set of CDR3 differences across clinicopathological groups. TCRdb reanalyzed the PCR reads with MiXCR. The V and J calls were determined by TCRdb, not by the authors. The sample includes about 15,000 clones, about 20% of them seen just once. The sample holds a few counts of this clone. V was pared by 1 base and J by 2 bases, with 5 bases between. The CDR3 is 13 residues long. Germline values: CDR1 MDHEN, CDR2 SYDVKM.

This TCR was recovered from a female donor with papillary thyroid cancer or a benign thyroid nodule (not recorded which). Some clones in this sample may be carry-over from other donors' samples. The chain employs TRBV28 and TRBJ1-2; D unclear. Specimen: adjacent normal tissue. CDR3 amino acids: CASSLSDNYGYTF. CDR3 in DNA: TGTGCCAGCAGTTTATCTGACAACTATGGCTACACCTTC.